Shown below are 29 T cell receptor beta chains from a single sample sequenced in a study of blood T cell repertoires in COVID-19. Profiled with immunoSEQ multiplex PCR; TCRdb holds only in-frame clones, not every one. The sample has more than 110,000 clones, 70% to 85% seen once. Sequencing input: peripheral blood. The receptors originated from a human donor in a cohort sampled during active COVID-19.

This chain uses TRBV30 with TRBJ1-5; TRBD1 might be the D (6 bases). The length of the CDR3 is 14 residues. V gave up 0 bases and J gave up 5 bases, with 11 bases separating them. Germline-derived CDR1 and CDR2 are GTSNPN and SVGIG (reference sequence). The CDR3 DNA follows: TGTGCCTGGAGTGTACGGGGGGGCTATCAGCCCCAGCATTTT. It encodes CAWSVRGGYQPQHF.

This chain links TRBV6-1 with TRBJ2-1; D gene unclear. The CDR3 has 13 residues. CDR1 and CDR2 from the germline V gene are MNHNS and SASEGT. The V gene lost 2 bases and the J gene lost 6 bases, with 8 bases spanning the gap. CDR3 sequence reads: CASSEQRGNEQFF. The CDR3 bases are TGTGCCAGCAGTGAACAACGAGGCAATGAGCAGTTCTTC.

The CDR3 nucleotides read TGTGCCAGCAGCCAAGAGGCCCCAGGGGACTATGGCTACACCTTC. This encodes CASSQEAPGDYGYTF. The chain is built from TRBV3-1 (or the pseudogene TRBV3-2) and TRBJ1-2, with a tentative D call TRBD1 (6 bases). The CDR3 is 15 residues long. The V end was cut by 0 bases, the J end by 3 bases, with 11 bases between. CDR1 and CDR2 from the germline V gene are LGHDT and YNNKEL (reference sequence).

V gene TRBV15 combines with J gene TRBJ2-7; TRBD1 might be the D (6 bases). V lost 2 bases, J lost 4 bases, and 18 bases lay in between. Germline CDR1 reads LNHNV; CDR2 reads YYDKDF (reference sequence). This CDR3 comprises 16 residues. This chain's CDR3 is CATSRSSGRGNYEQYF. CDR3 nucleotides: TGTGCCACCAGCAGATCCTCGGGCAGGGGAAATTACGAGCAGTACTTC.

The chain has TRBV15 and TRBJ2-2, with D tentatively TRBD2 (6 bases). V lost 4 bases and J 6 bases, leaving 21 bases between the germline ends. The germline CDR1 and CDR2 sequences are LNHNV and YYDKDF (reference sequence). The CDR3 consists of 17 residues. The CDR3 sequence is CATSTPAGFNYAGELFF. CDR3 in DNA: TGTGCCACCAGCACCCCGGCGGGGTTTAATTATGCCGGGGAGCTGTTTTTT.

CDR3 sequence: CASRDRGLYNSPLHF. The DNA for the CDR3 is TGTGCCAGCAGAGACAGGGGGCTTTATAATTCACCCCTCCACTTT. This rearrangement joins TRBV6-6 to TRBJ1-6, with 10 bases matching TRBD1. Trimming at V came to 6 bases and at J to 4 bases, leaving 3 bases not matched to a gene. This CDR3 is 15 amino acids long. Germline loops: CDR1 MNHNY, CDR2 SVGAGI (reference sequence).

The chain has TRBV7-9 and TRBJ2-3; 8 nucleotides line up with TRBD2. The CDR3 runs 13 residues. Germline V lookup: CDR1 SEHNR, CDR2 FQNEAQ (reference sequence). V lost 8 bases, J lost 2 bases, and 3 bases stayed unmatched. The CDR3 spells CASQGLVTDTQYF. DNA for the CDR3: TGTGCCAGCCAGGGACTAGTCACAGATACGCAGTATTTT.

The gene calls are TRBV7-9 and TRBJ2-5; the D gene is possibly TRBD1 (5 bases). V was shortened by 6 bases and J by 1 base, with 15 bases between the two germline ends. The germline CDR1 and CDR2 sequences are SEHNR and FQNEAQ (reference sequence). The CDR3 runs 15 residues. The chain's CDR3 is CASSSGLALQETQYF. The CDR3 DNA is TGTGCCAGCAGTTCAGGGTTGGCCCTCCAAGAGACCCAGTACTTC.

This chain joins TRBV7-2 and TRBJ2-1; 7 nucleotides match TRBD1. Trimming at V came to 8 bases and at J to 10 bases, leaving 11 bases not matched to a gene. CDR1 and CDR2 from the germline V gene are SGHTA and FQGNSA. The CDR3 has 13 residues. This chain's CDR3 is CASSDRHPGEQFF. CDR3 DNA sequence: TGTGCCAGCTCGGACAGGCATCCTGGGGAGCAGTTCTTC.

This chain links TRBV11-2 with TRBJ2-3; D may be TRBD2 (6 bases). The V gene's germline CDR1 is SGHAT and CDR2 FQNNGV. The length of the CDR3 is 14 residues. The V end was cut by 5 bases, the J end by 6 bases, with 15 bases between. CDR3 amino acids: CASSRGAGADTQYF. In DNA form, the CDR3 reads TGTGCCAGCAGCCGCGGGGCCGGGGCGGATACGCAGTATTTT.

The J gene is TRBJ2-2, the V gene TRBV30, with a possible D match to TRBD2 (5 bases). Per germline, CDR1 GTSNPN and CDR2 SVGIG (reference sequence). V was clipped by 1 base and J by 2 bases, with 8 bases between them. The CDR3 has 14 residues. The CDR3: CAWSAGLNTGELFF. DNA of the CDR3: TGTGCCTGGAGTGCTGGACTTAACACCGGGGAGCTGTTTTTT.

V is TRBV2 and J is TRBJ1-2, with 7 bases identical to TRBD1. Germline V gene sequence: CDR1 SNHLY, CDR2 FYNNEI. The V and J ends lost 8 bases and 6 bases, in that order; junction bases with no gene match: 9. This CDR3 has 13 residues. The CDR3 reads CASPDRDLNGYTF. In DNA form, the CDR3 reads TGTGCCAGCCCTGACAGGGACCTAAATGGCTACACCTTC.

CDR3 protein: CASSSSSLASGELFF. The CDR3 DNA follows: TGTGCCAGCAGTTCCTCGTCTCTAGCGTCCGGGGAGCTGTTTTTT. The chain joins TRBV6-5 to TRBJ2-2; tentatively, D is TRBD2 (6 bases). The CDR3 has 15 amino acids. Trimming took 4 bases from V and 6 from J, leaving 15 bases between them. The V gene's germline CDR1 is MNHEY and CDR2 SVGAGI.

The rearrangement joins TRBV5-4 to TRBJ2-1; no firm D call. Germline V gives CDR1 SGHNT, CDR2 YYREEE (reference sequence). CDR3 size: 15 residues. V lost 0 bases to trimming and J lost 5 bases, with 12 bases between them. The CDR3 sequence is CASSLDPPVDNEQFF. In nucleotides, the CDR3 is TGTGCCAGCAGCTTGGATCCCCCCGTAGACAATGAGCAGTTCTTC.

The chain joins TRBV19 to TRBJ1-3; D not certain. CDR1 is LNHDA and CDR2 is SQIVND in the germline V gene (reference sequence). This CDR3 has 13 residues. V gave up 6 bases and J gave up 0 bases, with 6 bases separating them. CDR3 nucleotide sequence: TGTGCCAGTAGGATTAGCTCTGGAAACACCATATATTTT. This translates into CASRISSGNTIYF.

The gene calls are TRBV7-9 and TRBJ2-3, with 10 nucleotides matching TRBD2. V dropped 4 bases and J dropped 2; count of bases not matched to a gene: 3. The CDR3 length is 15 residues. Germline-derived CDR1 and CDR2 are SEHNR and FQNEAQ (reference sequence). CDR3 DNA: TGTGCCAGCAGCTCTAGCGGGGGACCCACAGATACGCAGTATTTT. Translation: CASSSSGGPTDTQYF.

The chain carries TRBV13 and TRBJ2-5; the D gene is possibly TRBD1 (5 bases). Germline-derived CDR1 and CDR2 are PRHDT and FYEKMQ (reference sequence). This CDR3 comprises 14 residues. Trimming removed 2 bases at V and 2 bases at J, with 9 bases between. Here the CDR3 reads CASSLRRGQETQYF. CDR3 DNA sequence: TGTGCCAGCAGCTTAAGAAGGGGTCAAGAGACCCAGTACTTC.

This clone was counted a few times. The rearrangement uses TRBV5-1 and TRBJ2-5; 8 nucleotides line up with TRBD1. J lost 1 base, V lost 4 bases, and 9 bases had no gene match. CDR1 is SGHRS and CDR2 is YFSETQ in the germline V gene. The CDR3 is 16 residues long. The chain's CDR3 is CASSHGQGILQETQYF. The DNA for the CDR3 is TGCGCCAGCAGCCACGGACAGGGAATACTCCAAGAGACCCAGTACTTC.

The CDR3, as DNA: TGTGCCAGCAGCCCCATGACGGGGGTGAACACTGAAGCTTTCTTT. Protein sequence: CASSPMTGVNTEAFF. The chain joins TRBV9 to TRBJ1-1, with D perhaps matching TRBD1 (5 bases). Germline V gives CDR1 SGDLS, CDR2 YYNGEE. Trimming stripped 4 bases from V and 0 bases from J, with 13 bases between. CDR3 length: 15 residues.

The chain carries TRBV18 and TRBJ2-2; D gene unclear. V lost 3 bases to trimming and J lost 8 bases, with 10 bases between them. Germline CDR1 reads KGHSH; CDR2 reads LQKENI. The CDR3 is made up of 13 amino acids. DNA for the CDR3: TGTGCCAGCTCACCGAAAGCTGCGGGGGAGCTGTTTTTT. Translated: CASSPKAAGELFF.

This chain joins TRBV2 and TRBJ2-7; 15 nucleotides agree with TRBD2. Germline values: CDR1 SNHLY, CDR2 FYNNEI. V shed 8 bases, J shed 6 bases, and the junction held 8 bases outside the gene matches. The CDR3 loop spans 15 amino acids. For the CDR3, the DNA is TGTGCCAGCCACCGAAGGACTAGCGGGGGGGTCGAGCAGTACTTC. Translated, it gives CASHRRTSGGVEQYF.

The chain uses TRBV5-1 and TRBJ1-1; no definite D call. V was shortened by 0 bases and J by 1 base, with 13 bases between the two germline ends. The length of the CDR3 is 16 residues. In germline, CDR1 is SGHRS, CDR2 YFSETQ. The CDR3 spells CASSLVASARNTEAFF. The CDR3 bases are TGCGCCAGCAGCTTGGTGGCCAGCGCCAGGAACACTGAAGCTTTCTTT. Variable domain in full (rest from reference TRBV5-1 and TRBJ1-1): KAGVTQTPRYLIKTRGQQVTLSCSPISGHRSVSWYQQTPGQGLQFLFEYFSETQRNKGNFPGRFSGRQFSNSRSEMNVSTLELGDSALYLCASSLVASARNTEAFFGQGTRLTVV.

The gene calls are TRBV4-1 and TRBJ2-5, with D possibly being TRBD2 (7 bases). The CDR3 contains 16 residues. V lost 0 bases and J lost 5, with 16 bases in between. Per germline, CDR1 MGHRA and CDR2 YSYEKL. The CDR3 DNA sequence: TGCGCCAGCAGCCAAGAGGGGGGAGGGGGGCCCGAGACCCAGTACTTC. Translating it yields CASSQEGGGGPETQYF.

This rearrangement joins TRBV6-5 to TRBJ1-2; a weak D match, TRBD1 (6 bases). The V end lost 0 bases, the J end lost 4 bases, and 12 bases lay between the germline ends. CDR1 and CDR2 (germline): MNHEY, SVGAGI. This CDR3 has 15 amino acids. CDR3 region: CASSYSGGQRYGYTF. The CDR3 DNA reads as TGTGCCAGCAGTTACTCCGGGGGGCAACGCTATGGCTACACCTTC.

J is TRBJ1-4 and V is TRBV5-1; the match to TRBD1 covers 7 bases. The germline CDR1 and CDR2 sequences are SGHRS and YFSETQ. Unmatched junction bases numbered 7, after V lost 4 bases and J lost 7 bases. CDR3 length: 14 amino acids. CDR3 coding DNA: TGCGCCAGCAGCCCAAGACAGGGAGGTGAAAAACTGTTTTTT. Residues: CASSPRQGGEKLFF.

This chain links TRBV3-1 (or the pseudogene TRBV3-2) with TRBJ1-5; D is unresolved. V lost 0 bases and J lost 7, with 13 bases in between. The V gene's germline CDR1 is LGHDT and CDR2 YNNKEL (reference sequence). The CDR3 spans 15 residues. The CDR3 here is CASSQDLVAGQPQHF. CDR3 in DNA: TGTGCCAGCAGCCAAGATCTCGTAGCTGGACAGCCCCAGCATTTT.

The chain couples TRBV29-1 to TRBJ1-3, with D unclear. CDR1 is SQVTM, CDR2 ANQGSEA, per germline. Trimming shortened V by 5 bases and J by 0 bases, and 11 bases separated the two germline ends. The CDR3 has 14 amino acids. CDR3 protein: CSVRTGSSGNTIYF. In DNA form, the CDR3 reads TGCAGCGTTAGGACGGGAAGCTCTGGAAACACCATATATTTT.

The rearrangement uses TRBV4-3 and TRBJ2-5; maybe TRBD2 (5 bases). V lost 4 bases and J 4 bases, leaving 10 bases between the germline ends. This CDR3 is built from 13 residues. Per germline, CDR1 LGHNA and CDR2 YSLEER. CDR3 coding DNA: TGCGCCAGCAGCCCGGCGGAGGCAGAGACCCAGTACTTC. It is translated as CASSPAEAETQYF.

This chain connects TRBV19 to TRBJ1-2, with a weak D call TRBD1 (5 bases). Germline V lookup: CDR1 LNHDA, CDR2 SQIVND (reference sequence). This CDR3 is 15 amino acids long. The ends were cut back, 3 bases at V and 4 bases at J, with 15 bases in the middle. CDR3 DNA: TGTGCCAGTAGTATTAGTGTGACAGCCGGCTATGGCTACACCTTC. Translating it yields CASSISVTAGYGYTF.